Listed below are T cell receptor beta chains from one sample, sequenced in a study of blood T cells in healthy people across ages. TCRdb ran MiXCR on the 5' RACE reads and lists one entry per CDR3 protein. The sample yields 800,000 to 900,000 distinct CDR3 sequences, 55% to 65% seen once. The sequencing sample was made of blood. Source of these receptors: a man younger than 40 in good health. CDR3s include the opening cysteine and the closing phenylalanine or tryptophan. D genes are given only for firm matches. The size of a clone is reported for some rows only, either as once, few or many, or as a class for expanded clones.

CDR3	DNA	D	size	V	J
CASSFFLMAPNEQFF	TGTGCCAGCAGTTTTTTTCTCATGGCCCCTAATGAGCAGTTCTTC	NA	NA	TRBV27	TRBJ2-1
CASSFSDGSPYEQYF	TGTGCCAGCAGTTTTTCGGACGGGAGCCCCTACGAGCAGTACTTC	NA	NA	TRBV12-3/TRBV12-4	TRBJ2-7
CASSLTQGTGTGNEQFF	TGCGCCAGCAGCCTCACCCAAGGGACAGGGACCGGCAATGAGCAGTTCTTC	TRBD1	NA	TRBV4-3	TRBJ2-1
CASSQDLLAGARWAEQFF	TGCGCCAGCAGCCAAGATCTACTAGCGGGGGCCCGGTGGGCTGAGCAGTTCTTC	TRBD2	NA	TRBV4-1	TRBJ2-1
CAGSLGQGAADEQFF	TGTGCCGGCAGCTTGGGACAGGGGGCAGCCGATGAGCAGTTCTTC	TRBD1	NA	TRBV9	TRBJ2-1
CASSLAGRRAKNIQYF	TGTGCCAGCAGCTTAGCGGGGCGAAGGGCCAAAAACATTCAGTACTTC	NA	NA	TRBV7-8	TRBJ2-4
CASSRQETQYF	TGTGCCAGCAGCCGTCAAGAGACCCAGTACTTC	NA	many	TRBV7-9	TRBJ2-5
CSARMRGAPETQYF	TGCAGTGCTCGTATGCGGGGGGCCCCTGAGACCCAGTACTTC	TRBD2	NA	TRBV20-1	TRBJ2-5
CASSYFSGRSGNEQFF	TGTGCCAGCAGTTACTTTTCGGGACGATCGGGCAATGAGCAGTTCTTC	NA	NA	TRBV6-6	TRBJ2-1
CSGRTGGATNEKLFF	TGCAGCGGGAGGACAGGAGGAGCAACTAATGAAAAACTGTTTTTT	TRBD1	NA	TRBV29-1	TRBJ1-4
CASRGSEGYEQYF	TGCGCCAGCAGAGGGTCGGAGGGGTACGAGCAGTACTTC	NA	few	TRBV5-1	TRBJ2-7
CSAREGQGNEQFF	TGCAGTGCTAGAGAGGGACAAGGGAATGAGCAGTTCTTC	NA	few	TRBV20-1	TRBJ2-1
CASSLGPPTQHF	TGTGCCAGCAGCCTTGGACCCCCCACCCAGCATTTT	NA	NA	TRBV12-3/TRBV12-4	TRBJ1-5
CASSRESGNPYEQYF	TGTGCCAGCAGCCGAGAGTCCGGGAACCCCTACGAGCAGTACTTC	NA	NA	TRBV7-2	TRBJ2-7
CASSSRGVSSYNSPLHF	TGTGCCAGCAGTTCCCGGGGGGTGAGCTCCTATAATTCACCCCTCCACTTT	NA	NA	TRBV28	TRBJ1-6
CASSLGRQPEKLFF	TGTGCCAGCAGCTTGGGACGGCAACCTGAAAAACTGTTTTTT	NA	few	TRBV7-2	TRBJ1-4
CASSLQELTDTQYF	TGTGCCAGCAGCTTACAAGAGCTCACAGATACGCAGTATTTT	NA	few	TRBV7-9	TRBJ2-3
CASSSVWGQGAYEQYF	TGTGCCAGCAGCTCGGTCTGGGGACAGGGGGCTTACGAGCAGTACTTC	TRBD1	NA	TRBV5-5	TRBJ2-7
CASSLDLGRNIQYF	TGTGCCAGCAGCTTAGACTTGGGGAGAAACATTCAGTACTTC	NA	NA	TRBV7-9	TRBJ2-4
CASSLGQAGGTYEQYF	TGTGCCAGCAGCTTAGGTCAAGCGGGGGGGACCTACGAGCAGTACTTC	TRBD2	NA	TRBV12-3/TRBV12-4	TRBJ2-7
CASSLAGTVAYNEQFF	TGCGCCAGCAGCTTGGCCGGGACGGTAGCCTACAATGAGCAGTTCTTC	NA	few	TRBV5-1	TRBJ2-1
CASSAGLVGGNEQFF	TGTGCCAGCAGTGCGGGACTAGTGGGAGGCAATGAGCAGTTCTTC	TRBD2	NA	TRBV25-1	TRBJ2-1
CASSYEDGLSYNEQFF	TGTGCCAGCAGTTACGAGGACGGCCTCTCCTACAATGAGCAGTTCTTC	NA	NA	TRBV6-2/TRBV6-3	TRBJ2-1
CASSLDGANVLTF	TGCGCCAGCAGCTTGGACGGGGCCAACGTCCTGACTTTC	NA	many	TRBV5-1	TRBJ2-6
CASSLKAAAKTPVEQYF	TGTGCCAGCAGCTTAAAGGCGGCTGCTAAAACCCCTGTCGAGCAGTACTTC	NA	NA	TRBV21-1	TRBJ2-7
CASNPDGSPYNEQFF	TGTGCCAGTAACCCGGACGGGTCCCCCTACAATGAGCAGTTCTTC	NA	few	TRBV19	TRBJ2-1
CASSSSAGGETQYF	TGTGCCAGCAGTTCGTCCGCGGGGGGAGAGACCCAGTACTTC	TRBD2	NA	TRBV12-3/TRBV12-4	TRBJ2-5
CASSQSLAGEVEKLFF	TGCGCCAGCAGCCAATCTTTGGCGGGAGAGGTTGAAAAACTGTTTTTT	NA	NA	TRBV4-3	TRBJ1-4
CASSEGTFQGLDTQYF	TGTGCCAGCAGTGAGGGGACCTTCCAGGGACTAGATACGCAGTATTTT	NA	NA	TRBV6-4	TRBJ2-3
CASSDLDRASEKLFF	TGTGCCAGCAGCGACCTAGACAGGGCGAGTGAAAAACTGTTTTTT	TRBD1	NA	TRBV2	TRBJ1-4
CASSYSDRGGYEQFF	TGTGCCAGCAGTTACTCGGACAGGGGAGGGTATGAGCAGTTCTTC	TRBD1	NA	TRBV6-5	TRBJ2-1
CASTPELFAAEQYF	TGTGCCAGCACACCCGAGTTGTTCGCTGCCGAGCAGTACTTC	NA	NA	TRBV12-3/TRBV12-4	TRBJ2-7
CASSFPGGNGYTF	TGTGCCAGCAGTTTCCCAGGGGGCAATGGCTACACCTTC	TRBD1	many	TRBV27	TRBJ1-2
CASSVSSRDSSGNTIYF	TGTGCCAGCAGCGTTTCATCCCGGGACTCCTCTGGAAACACCATATATTTT	NA	NA	TRBV9	TRBJ1-3
CASSNPPSGGNYNEQFF	TGTGCCAGCAGCAATCCCCCTAGCGGGGGGAACTACAATGAGCAGTTCTTC	TRBD2	once	TRBV11-1	TRBJ2-1
CASRNQGANQPQHF	TGTGCCAGCAGAAATCAGGGGGCTAATCAGCCCCAGCATTTT	TRBD1	NA	TRBV2	TRBJ1-5
CASSQTVLAQETQYF	TGCGCCAGCAGCCAAACAGTGTTAGCGCAAGAGACCCAGTACTTC	NA	few	TRBV4-3	TRBJ2-5
CASSLGRGQFF	TGTGCCAGCAGCTTGGGACGGGGCCAGTTCTTC	NA	NA	TRBV5-6	TRBJ2-1
CASSRGTSGGPSETQYF	TGTGCCAGCAGCCGAGGGACTAGCGGGGGGCCGTCGGAGACCCAGTACTTC	TRBD2	NA	TRBV3-1	TRBJ2-5
CSARDELASGGYPTRQYF	TGCAGTGCTAGAGATGAATTGGCTAGCGGGGGCTATCCTACTCGACAGTACTTC	TRBD2	NA	TRBV20-1	TRBJ2-7
CASSFASRGETQYF	TGTGCCAGCAGTTTTGCCTCCCGGGGGGAGACCCAGTACTTC	NA	NA	TRBV28	TRBJ2-5
CAGSLPGQGNGYTF	TGTGCCGGCAGTCTCCCGGGACAGGGAAATGGCTACACCTTC	TRBD1	NA	TRBV28	TRBJ1-2